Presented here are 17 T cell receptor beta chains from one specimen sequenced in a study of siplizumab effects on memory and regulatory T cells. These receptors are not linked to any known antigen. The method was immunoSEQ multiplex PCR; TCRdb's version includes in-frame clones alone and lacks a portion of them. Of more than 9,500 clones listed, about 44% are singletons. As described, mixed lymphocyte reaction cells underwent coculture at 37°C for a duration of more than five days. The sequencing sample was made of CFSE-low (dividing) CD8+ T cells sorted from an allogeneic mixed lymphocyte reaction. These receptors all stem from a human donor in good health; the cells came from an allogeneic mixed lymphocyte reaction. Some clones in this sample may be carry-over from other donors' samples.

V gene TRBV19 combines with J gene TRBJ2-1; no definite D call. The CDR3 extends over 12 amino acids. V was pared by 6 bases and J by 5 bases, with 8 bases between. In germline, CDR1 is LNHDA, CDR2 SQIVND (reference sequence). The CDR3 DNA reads TGTGCCAGTAGGGCCCTAAACAATGAGCAGTTCTTC. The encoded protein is CASRALNNEQFF. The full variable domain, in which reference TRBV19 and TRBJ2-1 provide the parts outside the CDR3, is DGGITQSPKYLFRKEGQNVTLSCEQNLNHDAMYWYRQDPGQGLRLIYYSQIVNDFQKGDIAEGYSVSREKKESFPLTVTSAQKNPTAFYLCASRALNNEQFFGPGTRLTVL.

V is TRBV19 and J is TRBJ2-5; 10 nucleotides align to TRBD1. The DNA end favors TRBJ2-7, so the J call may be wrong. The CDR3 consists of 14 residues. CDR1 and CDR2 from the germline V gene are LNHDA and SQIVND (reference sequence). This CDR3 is CASSIGTGEYEQYF. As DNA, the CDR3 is TGTGCCAGTAGTATCGGGACAGGGGAATACGAGCAGTACTTC.

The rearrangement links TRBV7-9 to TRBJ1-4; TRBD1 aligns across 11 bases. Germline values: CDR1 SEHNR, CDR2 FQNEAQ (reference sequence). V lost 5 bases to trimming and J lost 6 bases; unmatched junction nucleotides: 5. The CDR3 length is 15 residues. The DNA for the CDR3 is TGTGCCAGCAGCCGCCCGGGACAGGGGGATGAAAAACTGTTTTTT. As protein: CASSRPGQGDEKLFF.

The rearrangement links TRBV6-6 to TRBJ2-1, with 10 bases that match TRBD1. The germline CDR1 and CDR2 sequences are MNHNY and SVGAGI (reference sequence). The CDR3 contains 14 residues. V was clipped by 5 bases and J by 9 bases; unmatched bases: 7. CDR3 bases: TGTGCCAGCAGTGGACAGGGGGGACCTGGTGAGCAGTTCTTC. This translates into CASSGQGGPGEQFF.

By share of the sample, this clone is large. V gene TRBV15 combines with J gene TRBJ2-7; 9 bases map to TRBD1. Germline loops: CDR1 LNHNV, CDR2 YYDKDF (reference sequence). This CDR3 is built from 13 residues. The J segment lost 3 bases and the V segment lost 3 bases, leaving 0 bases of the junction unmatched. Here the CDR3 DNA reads TGTGCCACCAGCAGGGACAGGGGCTACGAGCAGTACTTC. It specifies CATSRDRGYEQYF.

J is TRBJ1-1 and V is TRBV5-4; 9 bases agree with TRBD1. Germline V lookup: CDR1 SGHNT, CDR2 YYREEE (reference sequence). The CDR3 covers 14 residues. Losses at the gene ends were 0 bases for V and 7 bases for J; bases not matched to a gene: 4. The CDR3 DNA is TGTGCCAGCAGCTTGGAGGGGACAGGGATTGAAGCTTTCTTT. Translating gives CASSLEGTGIEAFF. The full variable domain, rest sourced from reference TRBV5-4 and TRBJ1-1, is ETGVTQSPTHLIKTRGQQVTLRCSSQSGHNTVSWYQQALGQGPQFIFQYYREEENGRGNFPPRFSGLQFPNYSSELNVNALELDDSALYLCASSLEGTGIEAFFGQGTRLTVV.

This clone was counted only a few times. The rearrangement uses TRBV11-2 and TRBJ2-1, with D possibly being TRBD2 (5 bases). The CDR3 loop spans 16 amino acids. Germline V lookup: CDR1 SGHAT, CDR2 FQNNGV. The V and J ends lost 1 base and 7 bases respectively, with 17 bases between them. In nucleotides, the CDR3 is TGTGCCAGCAGCTTAGTCAGTTCGGGATATGGGAATGAGCAGTTCTTC. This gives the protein CASSLVSSGYGNEQFF.

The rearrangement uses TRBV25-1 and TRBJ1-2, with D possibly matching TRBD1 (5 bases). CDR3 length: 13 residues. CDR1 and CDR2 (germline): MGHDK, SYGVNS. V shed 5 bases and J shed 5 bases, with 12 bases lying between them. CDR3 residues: CASSLGRGYGYTF. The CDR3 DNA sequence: TGTGCCAGCAGTTTGGGGAGGGGATATGGCTACACCTTC.

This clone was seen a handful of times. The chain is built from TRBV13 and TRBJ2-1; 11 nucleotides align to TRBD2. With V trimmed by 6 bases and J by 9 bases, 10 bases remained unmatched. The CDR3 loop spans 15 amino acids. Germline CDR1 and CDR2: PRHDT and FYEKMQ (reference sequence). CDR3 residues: CASRQTSGSIREQFF. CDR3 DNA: TGTGCCAGCAGACAAACTAGCGGGAGTATACGTGAGCAGTTCTTC.

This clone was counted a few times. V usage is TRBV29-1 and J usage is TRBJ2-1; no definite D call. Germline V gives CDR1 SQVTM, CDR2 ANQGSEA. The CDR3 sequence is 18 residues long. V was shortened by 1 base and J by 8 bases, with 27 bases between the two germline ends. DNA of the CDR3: TGCAGCGTTGAAGCAGATCGAAGCCAAACTCGGGTTTTGTATGAGCAGTTCTTC. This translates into CSVEADRSQTRVLYEQFF.

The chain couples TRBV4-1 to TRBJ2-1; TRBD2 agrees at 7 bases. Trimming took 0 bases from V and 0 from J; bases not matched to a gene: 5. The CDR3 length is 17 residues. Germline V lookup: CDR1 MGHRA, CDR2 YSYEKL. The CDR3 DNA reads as TGCGCCAGCAGCCAAGATAAATGGGGGGGCTCCTACAATGAGCAGTTCTTC. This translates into CASSQDKWGGSYNEQFF.

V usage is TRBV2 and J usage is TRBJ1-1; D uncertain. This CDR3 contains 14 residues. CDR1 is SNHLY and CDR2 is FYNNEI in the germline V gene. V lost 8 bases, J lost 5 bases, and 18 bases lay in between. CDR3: CASVEGSISTEAFF. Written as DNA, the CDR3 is TGTGCCAGCGTCGAAGGCAGCATCTCAACTGAAGCTTTCTTT.

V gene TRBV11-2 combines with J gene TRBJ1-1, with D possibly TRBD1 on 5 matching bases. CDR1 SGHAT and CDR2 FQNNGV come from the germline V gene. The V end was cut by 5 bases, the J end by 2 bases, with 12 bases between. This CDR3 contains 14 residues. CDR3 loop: CASSPWDQNTEAFF. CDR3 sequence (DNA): TGTGCCAGCAGCCCGTGGGACCAAAACACTGAAGCTTTCTTT.

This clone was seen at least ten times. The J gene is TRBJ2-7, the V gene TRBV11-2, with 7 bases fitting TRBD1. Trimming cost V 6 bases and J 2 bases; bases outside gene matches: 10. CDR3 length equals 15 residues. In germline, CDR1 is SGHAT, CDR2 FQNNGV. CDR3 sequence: CASRDGTAYTYEQYF. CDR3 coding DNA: TGTGCCAGCAGGGACGGGACAGCTTATACCTACGAGCAGTACTTC.

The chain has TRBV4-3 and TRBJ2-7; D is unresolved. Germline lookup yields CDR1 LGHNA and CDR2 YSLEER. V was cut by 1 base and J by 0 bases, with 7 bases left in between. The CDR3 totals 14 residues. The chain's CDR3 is CASSQAYDSYEQYF. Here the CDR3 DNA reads TGCGCCAGCAGCCAAGCGTATGACTCCTACGAGCAGTACTTC.

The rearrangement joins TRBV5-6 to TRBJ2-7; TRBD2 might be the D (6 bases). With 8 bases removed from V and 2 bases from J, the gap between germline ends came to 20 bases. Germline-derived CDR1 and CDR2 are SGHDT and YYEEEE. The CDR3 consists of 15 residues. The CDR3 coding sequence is TGTGCCAGTACCCCTGGGCCTAGCGTAACCTACGAGCAGTACTTC. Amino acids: CASTPGPSVTYEQYF. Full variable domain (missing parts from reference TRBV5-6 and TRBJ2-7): DAGVTQSPTHLIKTRGQQVTLRCSPKSGHDTVSWYQQALGQGPQFIFQYYEEEERQRGNFPDRFSGHQFPNYSSELNVNALLLGDSALYLCASTPGPSVTYEQYFGPGTRLTVT.

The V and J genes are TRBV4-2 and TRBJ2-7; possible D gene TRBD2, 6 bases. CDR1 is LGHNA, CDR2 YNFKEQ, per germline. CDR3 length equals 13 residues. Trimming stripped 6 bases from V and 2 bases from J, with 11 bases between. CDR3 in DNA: TGTGCCAGCAGTTCCGGAGGGCCCTACGAGCAGTACTTC. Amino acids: CASSSGGPYEQYF.